This T cell receptor beta chain was observed in a study of T-cell memory formation after mild COVID-19. Overall study context: The two donors had largely donor-specific TCR clusters.

Constant-segment-primed 5'RACE gave TCR alpha and TCR beta cDNA libraries with sample barcodes and UMIs. TCRdb passed the 5' RACE reads through MiXCR, listing each CDR3 protein once. The sample records approximately 82,000 distinct CDR3 sequences, roughly 13% being singletons. For this clonotype: Its antigen is currently unknown.

Study-level results: Clones that shrank (day 15 to 85) were balanced CD4/CD8, whereas later expanders leaned CD4+.

The receptor was derived from a man aged 18 to 29 who had mild COVID-19 (a few samples of this study predate the infection). Cell type and time point are not known. The source material was PBMCs or a T cell subset sorted from them (not recorded which).

The CDR3 loop is CASSLTSGETQYF. Here the CDR3 DNA reads TGTGCCAGCAGTTTAACTAGCGGGGAGACCCAGTACTTC. V and J are TRBV12-3 or TRBV12-4 and TRBJ2-5, with 9 nucleotides matching TRBD2. V shed 2 bases and J 5 bases; nucleotides not matched to a gene: 0. The CDR3 extends over 13 amino acids.